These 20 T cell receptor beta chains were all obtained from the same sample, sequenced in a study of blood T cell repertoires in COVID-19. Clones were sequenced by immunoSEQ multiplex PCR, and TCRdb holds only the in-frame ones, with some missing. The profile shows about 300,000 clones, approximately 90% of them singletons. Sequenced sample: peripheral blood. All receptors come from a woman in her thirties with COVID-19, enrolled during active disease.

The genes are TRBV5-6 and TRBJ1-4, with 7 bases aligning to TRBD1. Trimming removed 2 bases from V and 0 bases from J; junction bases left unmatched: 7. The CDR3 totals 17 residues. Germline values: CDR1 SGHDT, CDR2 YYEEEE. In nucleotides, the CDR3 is TGTGCCAGCAGCTTAGGGACAGTCCTTGCAACTAATGAAAAACTGTTTTTT. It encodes CASSLGTVLATNEKLFF. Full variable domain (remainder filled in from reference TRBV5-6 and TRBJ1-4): DAGVTQSPTHLIKTRGQQVTLRCSPKSGHDTVSWYQQALGQGPQFIFQYYEEEERQRGNFPDRFSGHQFPNYSSELNVNALLLGDSALYLCASSLGTVLATNEKLFFGSGTQLSVL.

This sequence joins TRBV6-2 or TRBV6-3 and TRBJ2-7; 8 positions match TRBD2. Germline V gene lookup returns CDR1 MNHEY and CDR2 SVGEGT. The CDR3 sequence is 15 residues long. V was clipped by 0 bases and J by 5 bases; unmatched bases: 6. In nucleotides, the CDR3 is TGTGCCAGCAGTTACTCCTCGGGGGGGCGTCACGAGCAGTACTTC. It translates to CASSYSSGGRHEQYF.

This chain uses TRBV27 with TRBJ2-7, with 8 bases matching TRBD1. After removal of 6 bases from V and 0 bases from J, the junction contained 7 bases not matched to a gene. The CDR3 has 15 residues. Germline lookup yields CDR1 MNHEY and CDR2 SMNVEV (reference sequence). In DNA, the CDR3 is TGTGCCAGCAGACCCGAAACAGGGGGCTCCTACGAGCAGTACTTC. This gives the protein CASRPETGGSYEQYF.

The CDR3 protein is CASSLGQGAHNEQFF. DNA for the CDR3: TGTGCCAGCAGCTTAGGACAGGGGGCCCACAATGAGCAGTTCTTC. V usage is TRBV11-2 and J usage is TRBJ2-1, with TRBD1 matching 10 bases. The CDR3 has 15 residues. In germline, CDR1 is SGHAT, CDR2 FQNNGV. V gave up 1 base and J gave up 5 bases; unmatched junction bases: 2.

CDR3 amino acids: CATSDKGTGTRSGYTF. In DNA form, the CDR3 reads TGTGCCACCAGTGACAAAGGTACCGGGACTCGGAGTGGCTACACCTTC. The chain carries TRBV24-1 and TRBJ1-2; tentatively, D is TRBD1 (5 bases). The CDR3 covers 16 residues. Trimming pared 4 bases from V and 7 bases from J, leaving 21 bases between. The germline V gene has CDR1 KGHDR and CDR2 SFDVKD.

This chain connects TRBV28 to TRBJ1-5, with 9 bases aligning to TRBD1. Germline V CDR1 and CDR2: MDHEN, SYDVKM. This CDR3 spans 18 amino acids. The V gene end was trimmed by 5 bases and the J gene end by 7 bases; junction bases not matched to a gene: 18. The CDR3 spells CASSPRNPGQGKGQPQHF. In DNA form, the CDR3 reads TGTGCCAGCAGTCCAAGAAATCCGGGACAGGGTAAGGGGCAGCCCCAGCATTTT.

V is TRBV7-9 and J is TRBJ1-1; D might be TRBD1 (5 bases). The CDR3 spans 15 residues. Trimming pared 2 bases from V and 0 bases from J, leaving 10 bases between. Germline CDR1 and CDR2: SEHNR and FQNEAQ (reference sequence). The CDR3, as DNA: TGTGCCAGCAGCTTAATGGGGGGACTGAACACTGAAGCTTTCTTT. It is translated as CASSLMGGLNTEAFF.

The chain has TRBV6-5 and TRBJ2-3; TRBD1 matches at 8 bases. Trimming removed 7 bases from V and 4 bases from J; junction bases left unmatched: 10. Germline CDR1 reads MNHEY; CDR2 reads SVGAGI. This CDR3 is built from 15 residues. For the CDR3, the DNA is TGTGCCAGCACCCCCTTAGGACAGGGCGCAGATACGCAGTATTTT. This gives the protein CASTPLGQGADTQYF.

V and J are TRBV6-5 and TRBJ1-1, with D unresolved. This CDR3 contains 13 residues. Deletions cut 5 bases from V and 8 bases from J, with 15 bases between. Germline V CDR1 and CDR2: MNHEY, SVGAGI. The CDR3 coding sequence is TGTGCCAGCAGTAAAACCAACAGTGAGGAAGCTTTCTTT. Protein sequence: CASSKTNSEEAFF.

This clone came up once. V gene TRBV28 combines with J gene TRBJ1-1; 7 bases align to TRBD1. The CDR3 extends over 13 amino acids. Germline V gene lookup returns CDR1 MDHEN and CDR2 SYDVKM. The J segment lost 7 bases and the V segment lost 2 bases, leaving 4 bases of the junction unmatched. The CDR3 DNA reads TGTGCCAGCAGTTTACCGACAGGGCGTGAAGCTTTCTTT. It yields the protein CASSLPTGREAFF.

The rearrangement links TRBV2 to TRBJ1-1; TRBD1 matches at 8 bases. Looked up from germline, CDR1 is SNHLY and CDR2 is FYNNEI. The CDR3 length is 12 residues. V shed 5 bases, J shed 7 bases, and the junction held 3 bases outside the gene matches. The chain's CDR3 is CASSFGQGEAFF. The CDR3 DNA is TGTGCCAGCAGTTTTGGACAGGGTGAAGCTTTCTTT.

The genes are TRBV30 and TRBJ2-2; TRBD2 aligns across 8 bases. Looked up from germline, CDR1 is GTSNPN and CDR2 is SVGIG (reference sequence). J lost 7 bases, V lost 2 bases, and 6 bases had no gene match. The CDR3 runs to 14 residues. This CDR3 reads CAWSRRGESGELFF. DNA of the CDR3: TGTGCCTGGAGTCGGCGGGGGGAAAGCGGGGAGCTGTTTTTT.

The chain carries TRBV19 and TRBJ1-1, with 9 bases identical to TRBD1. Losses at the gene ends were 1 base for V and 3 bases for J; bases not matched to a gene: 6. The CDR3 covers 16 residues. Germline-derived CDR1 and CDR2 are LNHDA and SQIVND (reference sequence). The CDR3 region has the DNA TGTGCCAGTAGTATAGGGGACAGGGTGTGGGACACTGAAGCTTTCTTT. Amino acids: CASSIGDRVWDTEAFF.

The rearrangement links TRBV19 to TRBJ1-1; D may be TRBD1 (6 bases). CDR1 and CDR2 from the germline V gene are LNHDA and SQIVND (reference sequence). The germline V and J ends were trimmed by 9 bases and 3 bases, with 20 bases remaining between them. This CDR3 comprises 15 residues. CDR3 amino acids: CASQRGGAPYTEAFF. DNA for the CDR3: TGTGCCAGCCAGAGAGGGGGGGCGCCTTACACTGAAGCTTTCTTT.

This CDR3 reads CASSAGTVGYTF. The CDR3 DNA reads as TGTGCCAGCAGCGCTGGGACAGTCGGCTACACCTTC. The V call is TRBV9, the J call TRBJ1-2; 7 bases line up with TRBD1. Germline loops: CDR1 SGDLS, CDR2 YYNGEE. Trimming removed 3 bases from V and 8 bases from J; junction bases left unmatched: 4. The CDR3 extends over 12 amino acids.

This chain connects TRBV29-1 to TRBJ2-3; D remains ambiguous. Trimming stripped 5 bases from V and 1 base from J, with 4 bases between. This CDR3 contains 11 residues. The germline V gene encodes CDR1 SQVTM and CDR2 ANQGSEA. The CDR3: CSVLGTDTQYF. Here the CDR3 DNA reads TGCAGCGTTCTAGGCACAGATACGCAGTATTTT.

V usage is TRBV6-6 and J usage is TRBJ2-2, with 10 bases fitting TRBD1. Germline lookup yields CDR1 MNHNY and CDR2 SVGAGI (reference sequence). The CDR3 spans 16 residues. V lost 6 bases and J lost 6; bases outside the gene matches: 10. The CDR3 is CASSTRPGQGSGELFF. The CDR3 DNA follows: TGTGCCAGCAGCACCCGACCGGGACAGGGGTCCGGGGAGCTGTTTTTT.

The CDR3 nucleotides read TGTGCCAGCAGCCAAGCACTGACAGGGGGCCACTATGGCTACACCTTC. Amino acid sequence: CASSQALTGGHYGYTF. V is TRBV4-2 and J is TRBJ1-2; 10 bases line up with TRBD1. Per germline, CDR1 LGHNA and CDR2 YNFKEQ. With 1 base clipped from V and 3 bases from J, the junction kept 5 bases outside the gene matches. The CDR3 totals 16 residues.

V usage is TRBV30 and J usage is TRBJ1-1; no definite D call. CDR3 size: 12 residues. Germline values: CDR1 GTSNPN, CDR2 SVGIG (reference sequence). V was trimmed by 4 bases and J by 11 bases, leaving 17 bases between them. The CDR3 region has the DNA TGTGCCTGGAAGGCTAGAGGTCTCCGGGCTTTCTTT. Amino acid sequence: CAWKARGLRAFF.

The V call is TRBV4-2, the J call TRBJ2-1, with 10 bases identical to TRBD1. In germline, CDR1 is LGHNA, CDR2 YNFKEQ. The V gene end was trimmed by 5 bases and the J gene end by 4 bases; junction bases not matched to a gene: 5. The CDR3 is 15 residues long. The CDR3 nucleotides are TGTGCCAGCAGCAAATCGGACAGGGGGTACAATGAGCAGTTCTTC. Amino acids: CASSKSDRGYNEQFF.